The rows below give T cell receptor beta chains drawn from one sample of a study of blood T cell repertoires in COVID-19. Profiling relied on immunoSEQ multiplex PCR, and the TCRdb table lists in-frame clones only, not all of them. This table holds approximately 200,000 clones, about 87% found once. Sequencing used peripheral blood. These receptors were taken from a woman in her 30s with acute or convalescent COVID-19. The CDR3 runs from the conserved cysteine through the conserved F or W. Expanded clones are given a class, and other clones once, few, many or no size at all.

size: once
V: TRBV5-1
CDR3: CASSLEGGGQPQHF

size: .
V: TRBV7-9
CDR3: CASNAASGRGNEQFF

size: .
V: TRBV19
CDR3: CASSIAQAYSDEQFF

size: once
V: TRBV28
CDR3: CASKLATDTQYF

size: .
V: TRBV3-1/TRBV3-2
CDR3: CASRREGRGELFF

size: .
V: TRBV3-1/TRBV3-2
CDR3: CASSHDRSTDTQYF

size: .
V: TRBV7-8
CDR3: CASSSFSGRAYEQYF

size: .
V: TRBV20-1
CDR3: CSASGRNEQFF

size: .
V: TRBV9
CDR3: CASSVAQYNEQFF

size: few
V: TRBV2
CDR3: CASSAGLRNEQFF

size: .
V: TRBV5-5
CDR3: CASSLGGLQETQYF

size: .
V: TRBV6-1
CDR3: CASSDRGGYGYTF

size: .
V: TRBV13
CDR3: CASSLRVAGANVLTF

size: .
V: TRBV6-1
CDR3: CASSELGAVTGELFF

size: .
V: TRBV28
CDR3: CASSPGGELFF

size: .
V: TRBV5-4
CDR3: CASSMIEGRADTQYF